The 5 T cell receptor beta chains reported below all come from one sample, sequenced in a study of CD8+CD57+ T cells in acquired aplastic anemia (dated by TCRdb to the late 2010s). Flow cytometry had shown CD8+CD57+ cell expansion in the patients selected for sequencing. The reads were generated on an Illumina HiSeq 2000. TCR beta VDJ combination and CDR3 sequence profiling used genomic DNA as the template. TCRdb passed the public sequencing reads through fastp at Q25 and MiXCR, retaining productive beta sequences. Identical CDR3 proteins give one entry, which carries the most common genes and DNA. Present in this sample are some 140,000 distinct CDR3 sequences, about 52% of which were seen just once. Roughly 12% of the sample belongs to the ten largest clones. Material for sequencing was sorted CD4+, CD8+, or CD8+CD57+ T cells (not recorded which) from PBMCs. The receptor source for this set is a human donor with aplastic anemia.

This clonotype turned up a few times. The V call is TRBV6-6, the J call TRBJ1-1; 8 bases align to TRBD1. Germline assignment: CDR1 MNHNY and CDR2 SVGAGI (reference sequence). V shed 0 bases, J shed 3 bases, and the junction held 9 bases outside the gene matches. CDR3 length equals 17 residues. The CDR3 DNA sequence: TGTGCCAGCAGTTACTCTTGGGCAGGGGGCTTTGACACTGAAGCTTTCTTT. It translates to CASSYSWAGGFDTEAFF.

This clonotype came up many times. CDR3 DNA sequence: TGCGCCAGCAGCTTGGCAGGGACGGCATACGAGCAGTACTTC. Its protein is CASSLAGTAYEQYF. The chain has TRBV5-1 and TRBJ2-7; D may match TRBD1 or TRBD2 (5 bases each). The V gene lost 0 bases and the J gene lost 4 bases, with 11 bases spanning the gap. This CDR3 has 14 residues. Per germline, CDR1 SGHRS and CDR2 YFSETQ. The whole variable domain, filled in from reference TRBV5-1 and TRBJ2-7, reads KAGVTQTPRYLIKTRGQQVTLSCSPISGHRSVSWYQQTPGQGLQFLFEYFSETQRNKGNFPGRFSGRQFSNSRSEMNVSTLELGDSALYLCASSLAGTAYEQYFGPGTRLTVT.

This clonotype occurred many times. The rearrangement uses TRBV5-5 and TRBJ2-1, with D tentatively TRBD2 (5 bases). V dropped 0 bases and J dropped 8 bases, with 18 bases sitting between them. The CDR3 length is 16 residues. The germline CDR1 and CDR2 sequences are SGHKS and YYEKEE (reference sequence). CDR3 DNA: TGTGCCAGCAGCTTGGAGAGGAGCGGCGCTGGGCATGAGCAGTTCTTC. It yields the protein CASSLERSGAGHEQFF.

The CDR3 sequence is CASSESTSGYPYEQYF. Here the CDR3 DNA reads TGCGCCAGCAGTGAGTCAACTAGCGGGTACCCCTACGAGCAGTACTTC. V gene TRBV10-1 combines with J gene TRBJ2-7; the match to TRBD2 covers 9 bases. J lost 2 bases, V lost 0 bases, and 5 bases had no gene match. Germline CDR1 reads WNHNN; CDR2 reads SYGVQD (reference sequence). CDR3 length equals 16 residues.

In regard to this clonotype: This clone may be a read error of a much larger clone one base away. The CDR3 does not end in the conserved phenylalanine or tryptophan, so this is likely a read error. The CDR3 region is CASSLGQGKWTGELFS. CDR3 in DNA: TGCGCCAGCAGCCTCGGACAGGGAAAATGGACCGGGGAGCTGTTTTCT. The rearrangement links TRBV5-1 to TRBJ2-2; 8 nucleotides match TRBD1. There are 16 residues in the CDR3. Germline-derived CDR1 and CDR2 are SGHRS and YFSETQ. V trimming: 4 bases; J trimming: 5 bases; junction bases outside the gene matches: 10.